The clone carrying this TCR beta chain was detected only a few times. The antigen is unknown. Germline CDR1 and CDR2: LNHDA and SQIVND (reference sequence). V was trimmed by 5 bases and J by 6 bases, leaving 11 bases between them. CDR3 length: 13 amino acids. The PCR used 60 Vbeta and 13 Jbeta primers. Method: immunoSEQ multiplex PCR; TCRdb's copy keeps in-frame clones and lacks some. This sample has 180,000 or so clones, with 77% found just once. This entry comes from a study of cytomegalovirus exposure and HLA in healthy donors. Study-wide points: More clonal expansion characterized HLA-associated TCR beta chains than equally common others in a later analysis. Most TCR sequences showed up rarely, but some public TCRs showed up in many donors.

The rearrangement uses TRBV19 and TRBJ1-5; possible D gene TRBD1, 5 bases. The receptor comes from a woman in her sixties in good health and CMV-seropositive. Input material: PBMCs. CDR3 nucleotides: TGTGCCAGTAGTGTACAGGCAGGTCAGCCCCAGCATTTT. Translated: CASSVQAGQPQHF.